This T cell receptor beta chain was recovered during a study of blood T cells in healthy people across ages. Study-wide findings and caveats: Estimates of diversity drawn from one million T cells were considered underestimates.

Samples each yielded at least 6 micrograms of total RNA. Note on this clonotype: Its antigen remains unknown. At one boundary the junction diverges from the germline segment, which might be a read error.

Germline V lookup: CDR1 SNHLY, CDR2 FYNNEI. The CDR3 spans 12 residues. Sample-barcoded 5' priming and a J-beta primer mix drove a second PCR of about 7 to 11 cycles. TCRdb re-called the 5' RACE reads with MiXCR, one entry per CDR3 protein. The sample holds 700,000 to 850,000 distinct CDR3 sequences, under 40% seen once. Input material: blood. The TCR was taken from a man aged 18 to 30 in good health. The V call is TRBV2, the J call TRBJ2-5; D unclear. With the DNA end fitting TRBJ2-7 better, the J assignment may be wrong. The CDR3 spells CARSRMFYEQYF. Written as DNA, the CDR3 is TGTGCCCGCAGTCGAATGTTTTACGAGCAGTACTTC.